A single T cell receptor (beta chain) is shown here with its context. The target antigen is unknown. This specimen comes from a study of T cell responses to AZD1222 COVID-19 vaccine. Findings and caveats of the study: When two AZD1222 doses had been given, Spike-specific TCR breadth and depth rose.

TCRdb keeps only in-frame clones here, not all; method: immunoSEQ multiplex PCR. The sample carries approximately 130,000 clones, more than 85% recorded once. V dropped 4 bases and J dropped 1 base, with 15 bases sitting between them. Per germline, CDR1 SGHVS and CDR2 FQNEAQ. CDR3 size: 16 residues. The genes are TRBV7-8 and TRBJ2-3; perhaps TRBD2 as D (6 bases). The TCR was taken from an adult in good health. The source material was peripheral blood, sampled on day 0 of AZD1222 vaccination. This CDR3 reads CASSYGAGGGTDTQYF. The DNA for the CDR3 is TGTGCCAGCAGCTATGGGGCCGGCGGGGGCACAGATACGCAGTATTTT.